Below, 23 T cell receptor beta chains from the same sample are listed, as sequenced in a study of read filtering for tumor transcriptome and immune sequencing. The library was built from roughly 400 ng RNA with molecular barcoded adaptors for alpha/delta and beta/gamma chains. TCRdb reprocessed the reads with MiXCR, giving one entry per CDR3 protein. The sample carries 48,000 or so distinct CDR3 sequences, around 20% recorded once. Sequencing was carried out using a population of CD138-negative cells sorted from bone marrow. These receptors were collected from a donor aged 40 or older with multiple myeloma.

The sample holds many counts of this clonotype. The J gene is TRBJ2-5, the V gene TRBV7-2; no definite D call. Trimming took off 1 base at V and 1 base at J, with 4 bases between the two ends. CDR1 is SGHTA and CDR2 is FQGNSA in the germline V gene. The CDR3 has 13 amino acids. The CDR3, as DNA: TGTGCCAGCAGCTTAGATTCCCAAGAGACCCAGTACTTC. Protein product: CASSLDSQETQYF.

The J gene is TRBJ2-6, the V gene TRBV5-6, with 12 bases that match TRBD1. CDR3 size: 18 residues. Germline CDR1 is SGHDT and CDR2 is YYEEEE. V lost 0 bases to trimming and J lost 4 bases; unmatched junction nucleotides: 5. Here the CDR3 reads CASSLGDRGRLGANVLTF. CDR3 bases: TGTGCCAGCAGCTTGGGGGACAGGGGGCGCTTAGGGGCCAACGTCCTGACTTTC.

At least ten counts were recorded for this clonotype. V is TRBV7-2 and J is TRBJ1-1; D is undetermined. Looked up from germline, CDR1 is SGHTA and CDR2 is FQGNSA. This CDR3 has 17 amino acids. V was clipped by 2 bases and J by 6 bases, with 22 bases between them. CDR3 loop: CASSLNHGQFVGSEAFF. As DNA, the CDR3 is TGTGCCAGCAGCTTAAATCACGGGCAATTTGTCGGGTCTGAAGCTTTCTTT.

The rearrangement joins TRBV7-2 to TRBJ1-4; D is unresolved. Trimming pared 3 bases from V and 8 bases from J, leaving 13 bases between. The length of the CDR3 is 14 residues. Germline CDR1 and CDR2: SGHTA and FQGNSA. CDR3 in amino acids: CASSFQPSGEKLFF. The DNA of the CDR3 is TGTGCCAGCAGCTTCCAGCCATCGGGGGAAAAACTGTTTTTT.

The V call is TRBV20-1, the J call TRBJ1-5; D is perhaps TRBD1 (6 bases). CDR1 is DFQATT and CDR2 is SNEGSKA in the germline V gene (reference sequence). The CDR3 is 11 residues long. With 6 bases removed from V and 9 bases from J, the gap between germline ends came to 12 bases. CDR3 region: CSASGEGPQHF. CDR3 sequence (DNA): TGCAGTGCCTCAGGGGAAGGGCCCCAGCATTTT.

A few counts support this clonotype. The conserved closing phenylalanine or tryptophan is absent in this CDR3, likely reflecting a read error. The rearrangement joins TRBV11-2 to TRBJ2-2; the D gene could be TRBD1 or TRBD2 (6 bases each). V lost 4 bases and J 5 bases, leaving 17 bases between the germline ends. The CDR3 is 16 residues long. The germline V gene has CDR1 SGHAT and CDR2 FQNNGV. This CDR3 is CASSSLTGARTGELFS. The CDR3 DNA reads TGTGCCAGCAGCTCCCTAACGGGGGCGCGTACCGGGGAGCTGTTTTCT.

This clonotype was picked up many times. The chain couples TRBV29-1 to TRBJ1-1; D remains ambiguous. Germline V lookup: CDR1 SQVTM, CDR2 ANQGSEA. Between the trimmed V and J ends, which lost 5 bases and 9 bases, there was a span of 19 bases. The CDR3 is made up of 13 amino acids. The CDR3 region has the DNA TGCAGCGTTCACTTTTTGACAAGCCGGCAAGCTTTCTTT. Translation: CSVHFLTSRQAFF.

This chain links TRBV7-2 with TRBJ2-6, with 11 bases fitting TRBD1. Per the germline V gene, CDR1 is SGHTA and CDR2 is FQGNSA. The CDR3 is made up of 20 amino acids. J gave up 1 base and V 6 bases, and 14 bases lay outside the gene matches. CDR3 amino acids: CASSHTNPGQGGSGANVLTF. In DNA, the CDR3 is TGTGCCAGCAGTCATACTAATCCGGGACAGGGGGGATCTGGGGCCAACGTCCTGACTTTC. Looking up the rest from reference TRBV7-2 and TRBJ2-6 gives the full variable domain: GAGVSQSPSNKVTEKGKDVELRCDPISGHTALYWYRQSLGQGLEFLIYFQGNSAPDKSGLPSDRFSAERTGGSVSTLTIQRTQQEDSAVYLCASSHTNPGQGGSGANVLTFGAGSRLTVL.

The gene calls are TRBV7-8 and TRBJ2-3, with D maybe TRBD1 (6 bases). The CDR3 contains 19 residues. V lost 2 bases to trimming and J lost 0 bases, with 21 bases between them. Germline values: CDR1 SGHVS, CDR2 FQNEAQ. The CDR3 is CASSLWGRGTDPSTDTQYF. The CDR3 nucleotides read TGTGCCAGCAGCTTATGGGGCAGGGGCACCGATCCTAGCACAGATACGCAGTATTTT.

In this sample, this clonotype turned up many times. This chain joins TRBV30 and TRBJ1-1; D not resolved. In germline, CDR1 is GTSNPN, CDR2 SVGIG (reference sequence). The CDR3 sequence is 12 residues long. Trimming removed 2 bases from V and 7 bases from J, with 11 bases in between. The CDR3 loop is CAWSSGRLEAFF. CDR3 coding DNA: TGTGCCTGGAGTAGCGGCAGGCTTGAAGCTTTCTTT.

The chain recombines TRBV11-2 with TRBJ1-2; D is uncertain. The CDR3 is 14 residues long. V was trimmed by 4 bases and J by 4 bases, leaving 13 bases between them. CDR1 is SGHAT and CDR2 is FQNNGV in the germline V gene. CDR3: CASSSSGIPYGYTF. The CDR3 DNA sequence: TGTGCCAGCAGCTCCTCCGGGATCCCCTATGGCTACACCTTC.

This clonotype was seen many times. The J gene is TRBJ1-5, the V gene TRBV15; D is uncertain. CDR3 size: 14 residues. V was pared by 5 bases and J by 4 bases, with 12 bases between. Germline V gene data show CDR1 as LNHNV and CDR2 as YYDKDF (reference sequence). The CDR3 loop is CATSGRLGNQPQHF. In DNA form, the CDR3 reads TGTGCCACCAGCGGGCGGTTGGGGAATCAGCCCCAGCATTTT.

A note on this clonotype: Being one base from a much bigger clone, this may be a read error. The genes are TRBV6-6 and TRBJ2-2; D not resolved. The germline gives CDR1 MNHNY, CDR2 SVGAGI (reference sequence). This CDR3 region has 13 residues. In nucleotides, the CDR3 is TGTGCCAGCCGTTATTCCAACCCCGGGGAGCTGTTTTTT. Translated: CASRYSNPGELFF.

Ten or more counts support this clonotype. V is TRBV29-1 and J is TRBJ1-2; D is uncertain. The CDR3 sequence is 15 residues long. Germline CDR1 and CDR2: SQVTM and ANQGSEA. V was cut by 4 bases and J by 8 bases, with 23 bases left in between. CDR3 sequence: CSVAANIGPIRGYTF. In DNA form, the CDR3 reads TGCAGCGTTGCCGCAAATATCGGGCCCATACGCGGCTACACCTTC. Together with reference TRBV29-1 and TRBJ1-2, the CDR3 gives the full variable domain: SAVISQKPSRDICQRGTSLTIQCQVDSQVTMMFWYRQQPGQSLTLIATANQGSEATYESGFVIDKFPISRPNLTFSTLTVSNMSPEDSSIYLCSVAANIGPIRGYTFGSGTRLTVV.

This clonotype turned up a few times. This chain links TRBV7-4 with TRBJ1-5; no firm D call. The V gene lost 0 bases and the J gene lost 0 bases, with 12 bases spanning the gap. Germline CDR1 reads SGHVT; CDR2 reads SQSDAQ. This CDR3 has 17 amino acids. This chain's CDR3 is CASSLAFWDSSNQPQHF. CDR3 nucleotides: TGTGCCAGCAGCTTAGCTTTCTGGGATAGTAGCAATCAGCCCCAGCATTTT. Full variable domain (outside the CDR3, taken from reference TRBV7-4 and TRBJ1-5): GAGVSQSPRYKVAKRGRDVALRCDSISGHVTLYWYRQTLGQGSEVLTYSQSDAQRDKSGRPSGRFSAERPERSVSTLKIQRTEQGDSAVYLCASSLAFWDSSNQPQHFGDGTRLSIL.

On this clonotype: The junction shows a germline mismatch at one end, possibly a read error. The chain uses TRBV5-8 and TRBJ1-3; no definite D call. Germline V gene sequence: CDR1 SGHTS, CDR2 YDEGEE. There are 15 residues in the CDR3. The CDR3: CVSSLAITAGNTIYF. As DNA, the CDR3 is TGTGTCAGCAGCTTGGCCATAACTGCCGGAAACACCATATATTTT.

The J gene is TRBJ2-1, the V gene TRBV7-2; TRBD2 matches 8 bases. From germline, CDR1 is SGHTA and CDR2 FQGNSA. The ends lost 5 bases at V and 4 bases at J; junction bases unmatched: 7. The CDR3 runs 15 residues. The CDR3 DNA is TGTGCCAGCAGCCTCCAGCGGGGGCCTTACAATGAGCAGTTCTTC. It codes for CASSLQRGPYNEQFF.

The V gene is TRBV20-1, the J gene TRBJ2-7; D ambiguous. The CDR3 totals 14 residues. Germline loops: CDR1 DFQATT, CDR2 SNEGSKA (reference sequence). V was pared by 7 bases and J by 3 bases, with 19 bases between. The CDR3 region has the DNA TGCAGTGTGAATCCAAGACTGGGAAACTACGAGCAGTACTTC. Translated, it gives CSVNPRLGNYEQYF.

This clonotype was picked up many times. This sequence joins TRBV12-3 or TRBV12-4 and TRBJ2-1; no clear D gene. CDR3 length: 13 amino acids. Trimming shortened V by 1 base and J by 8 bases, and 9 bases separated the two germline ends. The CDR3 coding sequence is TGTGCCAGCAGTTTAGACCAGCAAGATGAGCAGTTCTTC. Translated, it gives CASSLDQQDEQFF.

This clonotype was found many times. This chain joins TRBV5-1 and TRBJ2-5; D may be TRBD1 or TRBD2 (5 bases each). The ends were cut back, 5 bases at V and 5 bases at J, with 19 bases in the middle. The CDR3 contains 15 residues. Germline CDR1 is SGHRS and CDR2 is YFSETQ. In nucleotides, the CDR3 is TGCGCCAGCAGTTTTGGGGGAACTAAGTTCGAGACCCAGTACTTC. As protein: CASSFGGTKFETQYF.

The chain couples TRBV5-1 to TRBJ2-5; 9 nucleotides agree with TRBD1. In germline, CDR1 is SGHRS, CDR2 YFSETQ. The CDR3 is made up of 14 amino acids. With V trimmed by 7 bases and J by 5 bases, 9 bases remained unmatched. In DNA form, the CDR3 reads TGCGCCAGCCGCCGGACAGGGGTCGTCGAGACCCAGTACTTC. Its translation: CASRRTGVVETQYF.

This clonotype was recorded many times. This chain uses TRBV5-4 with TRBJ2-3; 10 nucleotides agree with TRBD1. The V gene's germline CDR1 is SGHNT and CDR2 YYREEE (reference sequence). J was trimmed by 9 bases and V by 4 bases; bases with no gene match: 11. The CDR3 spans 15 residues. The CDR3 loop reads CASSNRDRGQGTQYF. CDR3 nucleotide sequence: TGTGCCAGCAGCAACCGGGACAGGGGACAAGGGACGCAGTATTTT.

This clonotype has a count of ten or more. The CDR3 nucleotides are TGTGCCAGCAGAAGAGATTTGGGTTCGTCTAGCGGGAGAGGCGTGCGAGAGACCCAGTACTTC. The encoded protein is CASRRDLGSSSGRGVRETQYF. The rearrangement uses TRBV6-1 and TRBJ2-5; 10 bases match TRBD2. Unmatched junction bases numbered 26, after V lost 6 bases and J lost 4 bases. Germline assignment: CDR1 MNHNS and CDR2 SASEGT. CDR3 length: 21 amino acids.